Presented here are 6 T cell receptor beta chains from one specimen sequenced in a study of shared clonotypes between healthy human individuals. TCRdb keeps only in-frame clones here, not all; method: immunoSEQ multiplex PCR. The sample lists around 2,000,000 clones; roughly 91% were seen once. CD45RO-negative cells were positively selected for CCR7, leaving out terminally differentiated effector memory CD45RA+ cells. Sequenced input: naive CD8+ T cells from PBMCs. These receptors came from a man aged 18 to 29 in good health. Some clones in this sample may be carry-over from other donors' samples.

The chain couples TRBV19 to TRBJ2-7; D may be TRBD1 (5 bases). The CDR3 totals 16 residues. V gave up 4 bases and J gave up 3 bases, with 19 bases separating them. CDR1 is LNHDA and CDR2 is SQIVND in the germline V gene (reference sequence). The CDR3 region is CASSTGKTETDYEQYF. The CDR3 DNA reads TGTGCCAGTAGTACCGGAAAGACAGAGACCGACTACGAGCAGTACTTC.

The rearrangement joins TRBV7-2 to TRBJ2-2; D assignment may be TRBD1 or TRBD2 (5 bases each). Germline CDR1 is SGHTA and CDR2 is FQGNSA. The CDR3 has 16 amino acids. V was shortened by 4 bases and J by 7 bases, with 19 bases between the two germline ends. The DNA of the CDR3 is TGTGCCAGCAGCTCGGGGCGGTTTAGTGGCGGCGGGGAGCTGTTTTTT. It encodes CASSSGRFSGGGELFF.

The V call is TRBV27, the J call TRBJ2-1, with D tentatively TRBD2 (6 bases). The length of the CDR3 is 15 residues. Germline V gene sequence: CDR1 MNHEY, CDR2 SMNVEV (reference sequence). Trimming stripped 2 bases from V and 5 bases from J, with 13 bases between. The CDR3 coding sequence is TGTGCCAGCAGTTTACCAGGGACTGGCCACAATGAGCAGTTCTTC. This translates into CASSLPGTGHNEQFF.

V and J are TRBV27 and TRBJ2-1, with D tentatively TRBD1 or TRBD2 (5 bases each). The V gene lost 6 bases and the J gene lost 0 bases, with 15 bases spanning the gap. CDR1 is MNHEY and CDR2 is SMNVEV in the germline V gene (reference sequence). CDR3 length equals 16 residues. CDR3 sequence reads: CASSVIGDPSYNEQFF. In DNA form, the CDR3 reads TGTGCCAGCAGCGTCATAGGGGACCCCTCCTACAATGAGCAGTTCTTC.

V is TRBV9 and J is TRBJ2-3; D may be TRBD2 (6 bases). V shed 0 bases and J shed 2 bases, with 13 bases lying between them. The CDR3 is 16 residues long. Germline CDR1 reads SGDLS; CDR2 reads YYNGEE. The CDR3 DNA follows: TGTGCCAGCAGCGTAGTGGGTAGCGGAAACACAGATACGCAGTATTTT. It specifies CASSVVGSGNTDTQYF.

Only one count was recorded for this clone. This chain connects TRBV18 to TRBJ1-5; TRBD1 aligns across 11 bases. Trimming at V came to 5 bases and at J to 7 bases, leaving 13 bases not matched to a gene. Germline lookup yields CDR1 KGHSH and CDR2 LQKENI. The CDR3 has 17 residues. The chain's CDR3 is CASSENRGQGAVQPQHF. The CDR3 coding sequence is TGTGCCAGCTCAGAAAATCGAGGACAGGGGGCTGTGCAGCCCCAGCATTTT.